The 3 T cell receptor beta chains below were found in one sample sequenced in a study of cytomegalovirus exposure and HLA in healthy donors. The study ran its PCR with 60 Vbeta and 13 Jbeta primers. TCRdb keeps only in-frame clones here, not all; method: immunoSEQ multiplex PCR. The listing contains 65,000 to 90,000 clones. The specimen was PBMCs. Source of these receptors: a man aged 35-49 years in good health and CMV-seronegative.

The gene calls are TRBV5-1 and TRBJ2-7, with D possibly matching TRBD2 (6 bases). V lost 4 bases and J lost 1, with 15 bases in between. This CDR3 contains 15 residues. Germline V gene sequence: CDR1 SGHRS, CDR2 YFSETQ. CDR3 sequence: CASSPTGGVSYEQYF. In DNA, the CDR3 is TGCGCCAGCAGCCCTACGGGCGGGGTTTCCTACGAGCAGTACTTC.

The V gene is TRBV7-9, the J gene TRBJ1-2; maybe TRBD1 (6 bases). CDR1 is SEHNR and CDR2 is FQNEAQ in the germline V gene (reference sequence). V lost 1 base and J lost 4, with 13 bases in between. This CDR3 is built from 15 residues. The CDR3 region is CASSLDQGRSYGYTF. CDR3 sequence (DNA): TGTGCCAGCAGCTTAGACCAGGGGAGAAGCTATGGCTACACCTTC.

The chain joins TRBV7-9 to TRBJ1-6; 7 nucleotides align to TRBD1. The CDR3 extends over 15 amino acids. Germline V gene lookup returns CDR1 SEHNR and CDR2 FQNEAQ (reference sequence). V shed 0 bases, J shed 7 bases, and the junction held 3 bases outside the gene matches. The CDR3 DNA is TGTGCCAGCAGCTTAGCGACAGGGATAAATTCACCCCTCCACTTT. Amino acids: CASSLATGINSPLHF. Complete variable domain (other parts from reference TRBV7-9 and TRBJ1-6): DTGVSQNPRHKITKRGQNVTFRCDPISEHNRLYWYRQTLGQGPEFLTYFQNEAQLEKSRLLSDRFSAERPKGSFSTLEIQRTEQGDSAMYLCASSLATGINSPLHFGNGTRLTVT.